This T cell receptor (beta chain) was sequenced for a study of long-term antiretroviral therapy in people with HIV. Overall study context: A decade or so separates the oldest specimens from the later 2015 immediate-ART recommendation. The study, taken as a whole, reports: Older ART regimens may have been in use when blood was drawn between about 2004 and 2017.

The CDR3 has 16 residues. With 4 bases clipped from V and 0 bases from J, the junction kept 7 bases outside the gene matches. Germline CDR1 is SGHDT and CDR2 is YYEEEE. Samples were assayed with immunoSEQ v3.0 at survey level. Per-sample TRB depth target: about 35,000-55,000 T-cell genomes. Clones were read by immunoSEQ multiplex PCR, and TCRdb kept only the in-frame ones, dropping some. The sample holds about 19,000 clones, around 80% seen once. A word on this clone: Its cognate antigen is unknown.

The J gene is TRBJ2-1, the V gene TRBV5-6; 7 nucleotides match TRBD1. The source of this sequence is a woman aged 45-60 years with HIV. The material was unsorted PBMCs, obtained 0.5 years before starting antiretroviral therapy. The DNA for the CDR3 is TGTGCCAGCAGCCAGTACAGGGGACGCTCCTACAATGAGCAGTTCTTC. It codes for CASSQYRGRSYNEQFF.